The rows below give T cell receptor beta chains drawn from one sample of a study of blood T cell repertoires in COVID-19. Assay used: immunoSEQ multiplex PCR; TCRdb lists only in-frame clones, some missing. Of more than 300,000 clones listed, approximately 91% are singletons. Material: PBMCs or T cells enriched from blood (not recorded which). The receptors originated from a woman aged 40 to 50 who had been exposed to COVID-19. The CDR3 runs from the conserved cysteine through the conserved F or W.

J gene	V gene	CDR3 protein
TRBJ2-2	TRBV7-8	CASSLGLAGGVSTGELFF
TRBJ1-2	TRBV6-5	CASSYSITGSLYGYTF
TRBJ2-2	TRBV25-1	CASSRQGGTGELFF
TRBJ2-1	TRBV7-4	CASSWSSGGPRHNEQFF
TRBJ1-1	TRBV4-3	CASSQDFRNTEAFF
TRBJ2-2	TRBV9	CASSRQGQGDTGELFF
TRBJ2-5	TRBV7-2	CASSPLLGSVETQYF
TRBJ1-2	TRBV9	CASSDPTGEDNYGYTF
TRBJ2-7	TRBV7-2	CASSPPYSYEQYF
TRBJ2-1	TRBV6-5	CASVNRGMGYNEQFF
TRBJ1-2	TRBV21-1	CASTTTGVNYGYTF
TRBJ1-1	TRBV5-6	CASSLPRQGLNTEAFF
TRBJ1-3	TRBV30	CAWSVGRSYSGNTIYF
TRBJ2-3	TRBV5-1	CASSLGPTPTDTQYF
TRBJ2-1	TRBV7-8	CASTGGGWEQFF
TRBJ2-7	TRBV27	CASSQTTGGEQYF
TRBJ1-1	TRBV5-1	CASSLSQGTEAFF
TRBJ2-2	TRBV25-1	CASSHGQPSNTGELFF
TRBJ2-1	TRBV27	CASSILIAGGPYEQFF
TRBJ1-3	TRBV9	CASSVADRDGNTIYF
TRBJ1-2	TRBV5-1	CASSSGQRANYGYTF
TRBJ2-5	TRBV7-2	CASSWGLSPWETQYF
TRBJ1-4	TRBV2	CASSEGGGTNEKLFF
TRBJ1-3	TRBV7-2	CASSPRTAGNTIYF
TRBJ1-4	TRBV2	CASTPTEGRINEKLFF
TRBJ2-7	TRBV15	CATSTSRDIVEQYF
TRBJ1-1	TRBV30	CAWATGDTEAFF
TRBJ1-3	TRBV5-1	CASSSGGNLRNTIYF
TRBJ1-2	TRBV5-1	CASSRQSYGYTF
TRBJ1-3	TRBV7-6	CASSFYPGQGDTIYF
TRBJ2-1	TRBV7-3	CASSPISGLGYNEQFF
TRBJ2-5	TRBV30	CAWSVRGLETQYF
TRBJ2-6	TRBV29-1	CSVVGQGAVSGANVLTF
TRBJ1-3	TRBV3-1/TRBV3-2	CASSQTGTGGQGNTIYF
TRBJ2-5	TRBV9	CASSVDTGGGGETQYF
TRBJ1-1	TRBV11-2	CASSQRTGGKGTEAFF
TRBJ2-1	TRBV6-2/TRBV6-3	CASSLYFNEQFF
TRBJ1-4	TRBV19	CASSIGRGAEKLFF
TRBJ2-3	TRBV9	CASSVVPGLGTDTQYF
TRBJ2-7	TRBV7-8	CASSRDRGSYEQYF
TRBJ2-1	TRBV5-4	CASSLENRGPSNEQFF